These T cell receptor beta chains were read from a single sample in a study of shared clonotypes between healthy human individuals. This table comes from immunoSEQ multiplex PCR, and its TCRdb copy is limited to in-frame clones, with some not included. This table holds around 500,000 clones, 78% found once. The specimen was PBMCs. Source of these receptors: a woman aged 40 to 50 in good health. Some clones in this sample may be carry-over from other donors' samples. CDR3s include the opening cysteine and the closing phenylalanine or tryptophan. The D gene is left open where the match is weak. Size tells how often a clone was seen (once, few, many) or the class of an expanded clone, and some rows leave it out.

abundance	v_gene	j_gene	d_gene	CDR3nt	CDR3aa
-	TRBV18	TRBJ2-2	TRBD1	TGTGCCAGCTCACCACGGGACAGGGCACACACCGGGGAGCTGTTTTTT	CASSPRDRAHTGELFF
-	TRBV18	TRBJ2-5	-	TGTGCCAGCTCACCACGGCAAGACGGAAAGACCCAGTACTTC	CASSPRQDGKTQYF
-	TRBV7-9	TRBJ1-2	-	TGTGCCAGCAGCTGGGAAGGCGGGGGCAGCTCCAACTATGGCTACACCTTC	CASSWEGGGSSNYGYTF
-	TRBV5-5	TRBJ2-5	-	TGTGCCAGCAGCCTATTAGCGGAGTGGGAGACCCAGTACTTC	CASSLLAEWETQYF
-	TRBV5-1	TRBJ2-7	TRBD2	TGCGCCAACGCCAGGACTCCGGACACCTTAGGACTAGCCTACTCCTACGAGCAGTACTTC	CANARTPDTLGLAYSYEQYF
-	TRBV5-6	TRBJ2-2	-	TGTGCCAGCAGCTCGTTGAGGGACATCTTTTTCACCGGGGAGCTGTTTTTT	CASSSLRDIFFTGELFF
-	TRBV14	TRBJ1-2	-	TGTGCCAGCGAATCTTCGGCGCACTCCGGCTACACCTTC	CASESSAHSGYTF
-	TRBV4-2	TRBJ2-2	-	TGTGCCAGCAGCCAAGGCGGGCTGCACACCGGGGAGCTGTTTTTT	CASSQGGLHTGELFF
-	TRBV9	TRBJ2-7	TRBD1	TGTGCCAGCAGCGGGGGACAGACTTTTTACGAGCAGTACTTC	CASSGGQTFYEQYF
-	TRBV4-3	TRBJ2-6	-	TGCGCCAGCAGCCAAGATCTACCCAGGCCCGCCTCTGGGGCCAACGTCCTGACTTTC	CASSQDLPRPASGANVLTF
few	TRBV4-1	TRBJ1-1	-	TGCGCCAGCAGCCAAGATCCACAGCCTAACACTGAAGCTTTCTTT	CASSQDPQPNTEAFF
once	TRBV7-9	TRBJ1-2	TRBD1	TGTGCCAGCAGCCCAACAGGGGTTGCCTATGGCTACACCTTC	CASSPTGVAYGYTF
-	TRBV28	TRBJ2-1	-	TGTGCCAGCGGGGGCTCCTACAATGAGCAGTTCTTC	CASGGSYNEQFF
-	TRBV7-3	TRBJ1-1	TRBD1	TGTGCCAGCAGCTCGGGAACAGGGGTGGCTTTCTTT	CASSSGTGVAFF
-	TRBV7-8	TRBJ1-5	-	TGTGCCAGCAGCTTAGAAACGGGGTGGGGTCAGCCCCAGCATTTT	CASSLETGWGQPQHF
-	TRBV5-4	TRBJ2-7	-	TGTGCCAGCAGCTTGGGGGAGCCAAGTAGACCCTACGAGCAGTACTTC	CASSLGEPSRPYEQYF
-	TRBV5-4	TRBJ2-1	TRBD2	TGTGCCAGCAAACCGGGGGCGGGAGGAACCGGGAATGAGCAGTTCTTC	CASKPGAGGTGNEQFF
once	TRBV5-1	TRBJ2-1	TRBD2	TGCGCCAGCAGCCCCCAGGGAACTAGCGGAGGGTACAATGAGCAGTTCTTC	CASSPQGTSGGYNEQFF
-	TRBV5-1	TRBJ2-1	-	TGCGCCAGCAGCTTGGAATTATGGGGCCGCCCCTTGGCAGATGAGCAGTTCTTC	CASSLELWGRPLADEQFF
few	TRBV5-4	TRBJ2-7	-	TGTGCCAGCAGCTTGTTCGGGAGCCCCCACGAGCAGTACTTC	CASSLFGSPHEQYF
-	TRBV11-1	TRBJ2-1	TRBD1	TGTGCCAGCAGGTTCACAGGGGGCTACAATGAGCAGTTCTTC	CASRFTGGYNEQFF
-	TRBV5-1	TRBJ1-1	-	TGCGCCAGCAGCCCCCTTAGTATTACACGGACCAACACTGAAGCTTCCTTT	CASSPLSITRTNTEASF
-	TRBV21-1	TRBJ2-6	-	TGTGCCAGCAGCTCACAGGGGCAGGGGAGCTCTGGGGCCAACGTCCTGACTTTC	CASSSQGQGSSGANVLTF
-	TRBV7-9	TRBJ2-1	TRBD2	TGTGCCAGCAGCTCCCCAGGGGGACTAGCGGGAGTGAGTGAGCAGTTCTTC	CASSSPGGLAGVSEQFF
-	TRBV28	TRBJ1-4	-	TGTGCCAGCAGCATCCGGGCCAATGAAAAACTGTTTTTT	CASSIRANEKLFF
-	TRBV4-2	TRBJ2-7	-	TGTGCCAGCAGCCAAGAATTTTCCGGTCAGGGAAAATACGAGCAGTACTTC	CASSQEFSGQGKYEQYF
many	TRBV4-3	TRBJ2-5	TRBD1	TGCGCCAGCAGCCAAGATCGAGGGGGCAAGACCCAGTACTTC	CASSQDRGGKTQYF
-	TRBV7-8	TRBJ2-1	-	TGTGCCAGCAGCTACTGGGCTGAGCAGTTCTTC	CASSYWAEQFF
-	TRBV19	TRBJ2-5	TRBD1	TGTGCCAGTAGTCCCGGGACAGGGTTTCAAGAGACCCAGTACTTC	CASSPGTGFQETQYF
-	TRBV30	TRBJ2-3	-	TGTGCCTGGAGTCGGACGAGGGTTGGCACAGATACGCAGTATTTT	CAWSRTRVGTDTQYF
-	TRBV4-1	TRBJ2-3	-	TGCGCCAGCAGCCTACAGAATAGTGATACGCAGTATTTT	CASSLQNSDTQYF
-	TRBV9	TRBJ2-1	TRBD2	TGTGCCAGCAGCACCTCTAGCGGGGTCTACAATGAGCAGTTCTTC	CASSTSSGVYNEQFF
-	TRBV5-1	TRBJ2-1	-	TGCGCCAGCAGCATCGACCCTAGCTCCTACAATGAGCAGTTCTTC	CASSIDPSSYNEQFF
-	TRBV7-3	TRBJ2-3	-	TGTGCCAGCAGCTTCGGATTAGCGAGTACACTTGATACGCAGTATTTT	CASSFGLASTLDTQYF
-	TRBV10-3	TRBJ2-7	-	TGTGCCATCAGTGATCAGGGGTCCACCTACGAGCAGTACTTC	CAISDQGSTYEQYF
-	TRBV19	TRBJ2-5	-	TGTGCCAGTAGTACCCCCGGGGGACGGGGAGAGACCCAGTACTTC	CASSTPGGRGETQYF
-	TRBV6-1	TRBJ2-7	TRBD1	TGTGCCAGCAGTGCGGGGACAGGGGGCTTCTACGAGCAGTACTTC	CASSAGTGGFYEQYF
few	TRBV7-9	TRBJ1-6	-	TGTGCCAGCAGCTCCCCCGGAGGGAATTCACCCCTCCACTTT	CASSSPGGNSPLHF
-	TRBV11-2	TRBJ1-2	TRBD1	TGTGCCAGCAGCCTGGACAGGAACTATGGCTACACCTTC	CASSLDRNYGYTF
-	TRBV6-5	TRBJ1-4	-	TGTGCCAGCAGTTACAGGGGCCTAAATGAAAAACTGTTTTTT	CASSYRGLNEKLFF
-	TRBV2	TRBJ2-2	-	TGTGCCAGCACGGCCCTGGGCACCGGGGAGCTGTTTTTT	CASTALGTGELFF
-	TRBV7-2	TRBJ1-2	TRBD1	TGTGCCAGCAGCTTAAGAGGGACAGGGTCTAACTATGGCTACACCTTC	CASSLRGTGSNYGYTF
-	TRBV7-3	TRBJ2-2	-	TGTGCCAGCAGCCTTGACCTGAACACCGGGGAGCTGTTTTTT	CASSLDLNTGELFF
many	TRBV30	TRBJ2-7	-	TGTGCCTGGTCGCAGGACCGCTACGAGCAGTACTTC	CAWSQDRYEQYF
-	TRBV5-3	TRBJ1-3	-	TGTGCCAGAAGCTTGGTCCGGGGCACCATATATTTT	CARSLVRGTIYF